One and the same sample provided the 2 T cell receptor beta chains below, sequenced in a study of blood T cell repertoires in COVID-19. Here immunoSEQ multiplex PCR was the method, and the copy in TCRdb shows in-frame clones only, minus some. The sample yields about 52,000 clones, roughly 86% seen once. The sequencing sample was made of peripheral blood. These TCRs come from an elderly man with active or convalescent COVID-19.

The rearrangement joins TRBV4-3 to TRBJ1-5, with 8 bases aligning to TRBD1. Germline V gives CDR1 LGHNA, CDR2 YSLEER. The junction had 2 bases not matched to a gene; V was cut back by 8 bases and J by 2 bases. CDR3 length equals 13 residues. In nucleotides, the CDR3 is TGCGCCAGCGGACAGGGTCGCAATCAGCCCCAGCATTTT. Amino acid sequence: CASGQGRNQPQHF.

This clone has a single count. The V and J genes are TRBV2 and TRBJ1-4; D is possibly TRBD1 (5 bases). CDR3 size: 14 residues. Germline CDR1 and CDR2: SNHLY and FYNNEI. V lost 3 bases and J lost 8, with 13 bases in between. The CDR3 loop reads CASSDGRVLEKLFF. CDR3 bases: TGTGCCAGCAGTGACGGCAGGGTGTTAGAAAAACTGTTTTTT.